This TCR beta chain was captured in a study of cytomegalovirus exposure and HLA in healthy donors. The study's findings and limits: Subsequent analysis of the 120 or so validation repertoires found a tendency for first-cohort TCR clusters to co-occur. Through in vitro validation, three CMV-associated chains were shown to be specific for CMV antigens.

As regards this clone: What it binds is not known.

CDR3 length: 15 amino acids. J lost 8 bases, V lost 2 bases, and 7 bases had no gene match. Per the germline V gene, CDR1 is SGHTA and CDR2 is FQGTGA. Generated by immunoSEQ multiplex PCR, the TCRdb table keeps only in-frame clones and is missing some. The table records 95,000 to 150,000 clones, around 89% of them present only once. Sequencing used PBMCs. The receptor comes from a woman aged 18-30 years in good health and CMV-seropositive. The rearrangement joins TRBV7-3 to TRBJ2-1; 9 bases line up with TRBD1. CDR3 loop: CASSLAITGGDEQFF. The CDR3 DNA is TGTGCCAGCAGCTTAGCTATTACAGGGGGCGATGAGCAGTTCTTC.